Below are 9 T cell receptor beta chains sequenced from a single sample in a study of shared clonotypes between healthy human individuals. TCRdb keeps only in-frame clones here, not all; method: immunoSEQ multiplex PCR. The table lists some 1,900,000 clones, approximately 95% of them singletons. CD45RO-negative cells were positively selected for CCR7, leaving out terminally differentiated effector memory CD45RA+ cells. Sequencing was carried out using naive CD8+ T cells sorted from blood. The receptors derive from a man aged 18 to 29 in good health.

Written as DNA, the CDR3 is TGTGCCAGCAGTTCACAGGGGTCCCAGGAGCAGTACTTC. It codes for CASSSQGSQEQYF. The rearrangement uses TRBV27 and TRBJ2-7; 7 nucleotides align to TRBD1. The CDR3 runs to 13 residues. Germline loops: CDR1 MNHEY, CDR2 SMNVEV (reference sequence). V shed 4 bases and J 7 bases; nucleotides not matched to a gene: 7.

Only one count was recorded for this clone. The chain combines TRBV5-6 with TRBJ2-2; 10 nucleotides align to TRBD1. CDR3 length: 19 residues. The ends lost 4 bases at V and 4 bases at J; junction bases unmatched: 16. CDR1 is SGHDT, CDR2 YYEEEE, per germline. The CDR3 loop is CASSSRDRGLSSPTGELFF. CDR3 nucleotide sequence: TGTGCCAGCAGCAGCCGGGACAGGGGACTCAGCAGCCCCACCGGGGAGCTGTTTTTT. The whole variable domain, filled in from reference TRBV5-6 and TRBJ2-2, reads DAGVTQSPTHLIKTRGQQVTLRCSPKSGHDTVSWYQQALGQGPQFIFQYYEEEERQRGNFPDRFSGHQFPNYSSELNVNALLLGDSALYLCASSSRDRGLSSPTGELFFGEGSRLTVL.

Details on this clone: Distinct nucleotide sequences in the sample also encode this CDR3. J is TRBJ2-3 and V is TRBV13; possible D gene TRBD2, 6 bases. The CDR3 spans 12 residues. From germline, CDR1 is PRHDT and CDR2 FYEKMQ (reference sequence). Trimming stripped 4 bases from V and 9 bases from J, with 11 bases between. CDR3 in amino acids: CASSSSSDTQYF. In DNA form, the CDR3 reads TGTGCCAGCAGCTCTTCTAGCGACACGCAGTATTTT.

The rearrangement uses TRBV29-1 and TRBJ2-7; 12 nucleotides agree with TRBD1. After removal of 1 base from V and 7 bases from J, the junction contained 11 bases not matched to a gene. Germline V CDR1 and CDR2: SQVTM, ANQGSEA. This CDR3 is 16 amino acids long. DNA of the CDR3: TGCAGCGTTGAAGGTATTCCGGGACAGGGGGCAAGGGAGCAGTACTTC. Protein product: CSVEGIPGQGAREQYF.

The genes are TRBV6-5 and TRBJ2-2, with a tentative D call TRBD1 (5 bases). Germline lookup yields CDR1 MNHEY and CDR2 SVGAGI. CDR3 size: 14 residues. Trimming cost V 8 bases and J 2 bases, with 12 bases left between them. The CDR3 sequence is CASGVGANTGELFF. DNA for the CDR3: TGTGCCAGCGGGGTAGGGGCAAACACCGGGGAGCTGTTTTTT.

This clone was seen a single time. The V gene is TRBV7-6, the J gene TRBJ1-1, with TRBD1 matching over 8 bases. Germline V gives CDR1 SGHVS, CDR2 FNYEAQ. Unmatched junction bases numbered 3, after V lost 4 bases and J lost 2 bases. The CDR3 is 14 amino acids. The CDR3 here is CASSSQGVNTEAFF. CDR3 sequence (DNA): TGTGCCAGCAGCTCACAGGGGGTTAACACTGAAGCTTTCTTT. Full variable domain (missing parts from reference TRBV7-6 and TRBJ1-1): GAGVSQSPRYKVTKRGQDVALRCDPISGHVSLYWYRQALGQGPEFLTYFNYEAQQDKSGLPNDRFSAERPEGSISTLTIQRTEQRDSAMYRCASSSQGVNTEAFFGQGTRLTVV.

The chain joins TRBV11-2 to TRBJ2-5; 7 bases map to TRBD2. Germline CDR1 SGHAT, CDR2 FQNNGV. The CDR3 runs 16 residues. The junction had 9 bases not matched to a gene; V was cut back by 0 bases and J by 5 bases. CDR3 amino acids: CASSLDSSGARETQYF. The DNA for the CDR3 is TGTGCCAGCAGCTTAGATTCTAGCGGAGCCAGGGAGACCCAGTACTTC.

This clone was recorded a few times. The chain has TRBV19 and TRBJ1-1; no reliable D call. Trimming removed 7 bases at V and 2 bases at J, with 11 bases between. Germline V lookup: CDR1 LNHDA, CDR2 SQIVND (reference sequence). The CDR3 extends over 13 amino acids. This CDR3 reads CASTLGINTEAFF. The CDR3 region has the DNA TGTGCCAGTACCCTGGGGATTAACACTGAAGCTTTCTTT.

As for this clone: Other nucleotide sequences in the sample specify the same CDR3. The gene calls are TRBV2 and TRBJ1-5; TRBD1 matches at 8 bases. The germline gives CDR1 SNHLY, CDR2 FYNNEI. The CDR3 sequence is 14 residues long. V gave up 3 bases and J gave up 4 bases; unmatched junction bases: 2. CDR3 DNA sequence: TGTGCCAGCAGTGAGTGGACAGGGAATCAGCCCCAGCATTTT. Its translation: CASSEWTGNQPQHF.